This record covers a single T cell receptor beta chain. Antigen specificity is unknown. This record belongs to a study of T cell responses to AZD1222 COVID-19 vaccine. Study conclusions and caveats: Seropositive at baseline were only a handful of AZD1222 recipients. Repertoires were sampled only after the peak T cell response. Spike-spanning, vaccine-associated CD4 TCRs were dominant at 160-218 and 743-854. The donor cohort was predominantly white British with a female majority, and clonal diversity may have been underestimated.

Some clones are missing from TCRdb's copy, which holds only in-frame ones; the method was immunoSEQ multiplex PCR. This sample carries some 150,000 clones, around nine tenths of them seen once, and the ten largest clones take roughly 5.5%. The CDR3 length is 17 residues. Germline CDR1 MDHEN, CDR2 SYDVKM. Between the trimmed V and J ends, which lost 4 bases and 0 bases, there was a span of 19 bases. Here the sequenced sample was peripheral blood, taken on day 0 of AZD1222 vaccination. The receptor was isolated from an adult in good health. The V gene is TRBV28, the J gene TRBJ2-7, with D perhaps TRBD1 or TRBD2 (7 bases each). CDR3 nucleotide sequence: TGTGCCAGCAGTTACGCCAAAGGGGGCGGGAGCTCCTACGAGCAGTACTTC. This gives the protein CASSYAKGGGSSYEQYF.